This T cell receptor beta chain was sequenced during a study of OX40 agonist ivuxolimab in advanced cancers. Looked up from germline, CDR1 is MRHNA and CDR2 is SNTAGT. The CDR3 consists of 15 residues. The V end was cut by 0 bases, the J end by 6 bases, with 14 bases between. Generated by immunoSEQ multiplex PCR, the TCRdb table keeps only in-frame clones and is missing some. This table holds approximately 46,000 clones, roughly 87% found once. This receptor was identified in an adult with an advanced solid tumor such as melanoma, head and neck, liver or kidney cancer. This chain joins TRBV6-4 and TRBJ2-5; D may be TRBD2 (6 bases). This specimen consisted of CD4+ or CD8+ T cells sorted from blood, obtained in a trial of the OX40 agonist ivuxolimab. For the CDR3, the DNA is TGTGCCAGCAGTGACTCAAAGGCTAGCGTCAAGACCCAGTACTTC. It specifies CASSDSKASVKTQYF.